The clone carrying this T cell receptor (beta chain) showed up just once. The antigen is not known. These data come from a study of immune cell composition in non-small cell lung cancer. Study-wide results and caveats: Tumour-associated clones >0.5% occurred in roughly a third of adenocarcinomas, 75% of squamous. No significant correlation existed between pack-years smoked and tumour clonality. Top 10 clone scores and clonality were higher in squamous than adenocarcinoma.

Germline CDR1 reads WNHNN; CDR2 reads SYGVQD (reference sequence). This CDR3 has 14 amino acids. V trimming: 0 bases; J trimming: 3 bases; junction bases outside the gene matches: 2. Only in-frame clones appear in the TCRdb table, and some are missing; sequencing was by immunoSEQ multiplex PCR. Here the sample spans some 2,600 clones, roughly 80% being singletons. V is TRBV10-1 and J is TRBJ2-7, with 7 bases fitting TRBD2. The origin of this receptor is a human donor with non-small cell lung cancer. Material for sequencing was lung tumor tissue. CDR3 amino acids: CASSESGRVYEQYF. The DNA of the CDR3 is TGCGCCAGCAGTGAGTCTGGGAGGGTCTACGAGCAGTACTTC.